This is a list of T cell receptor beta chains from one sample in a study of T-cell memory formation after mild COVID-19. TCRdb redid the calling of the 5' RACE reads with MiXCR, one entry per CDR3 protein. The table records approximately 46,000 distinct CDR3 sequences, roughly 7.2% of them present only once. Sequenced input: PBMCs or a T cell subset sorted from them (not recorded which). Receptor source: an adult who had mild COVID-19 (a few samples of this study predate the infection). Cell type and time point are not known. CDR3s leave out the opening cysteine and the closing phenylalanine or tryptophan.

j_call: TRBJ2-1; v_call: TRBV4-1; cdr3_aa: ASSQTRDSGRLGNEQF
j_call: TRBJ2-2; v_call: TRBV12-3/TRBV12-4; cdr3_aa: ASSFLLDTGELF
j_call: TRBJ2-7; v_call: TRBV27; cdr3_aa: ASSSLNRGRPYEQY
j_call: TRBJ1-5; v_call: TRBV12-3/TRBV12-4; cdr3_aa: ASSLSADQPQH
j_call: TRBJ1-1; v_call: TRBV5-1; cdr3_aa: ASSLRTDSNTEAF
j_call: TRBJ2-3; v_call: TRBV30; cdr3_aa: AWSRAGGSTDTQY
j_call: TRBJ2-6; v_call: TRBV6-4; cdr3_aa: ASSDSPFPGANVLT
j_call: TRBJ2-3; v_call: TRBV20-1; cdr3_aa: SAEPWGPSTDTQY
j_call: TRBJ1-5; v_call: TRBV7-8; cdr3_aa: ASSFRRQGNTYSNQPQH
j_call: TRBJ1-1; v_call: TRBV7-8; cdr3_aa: ASRRLTGAAGAKGTEAF
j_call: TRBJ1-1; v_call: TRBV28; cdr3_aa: ASSLYQGGAF
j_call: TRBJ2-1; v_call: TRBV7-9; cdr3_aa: ASSLIRVWDEQF
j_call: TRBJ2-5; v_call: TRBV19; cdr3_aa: ASSQQGIQETQY
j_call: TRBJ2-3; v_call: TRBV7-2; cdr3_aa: ASSLELAGLNTQY
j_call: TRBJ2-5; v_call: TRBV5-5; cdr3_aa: ASSLAGRLYEETQY
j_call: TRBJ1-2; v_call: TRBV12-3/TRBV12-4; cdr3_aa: ASSFGAQDGYT
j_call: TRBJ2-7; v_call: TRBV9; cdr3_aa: ASNPGGRAYEQY
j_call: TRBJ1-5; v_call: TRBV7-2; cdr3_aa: ASSLREDQPQH
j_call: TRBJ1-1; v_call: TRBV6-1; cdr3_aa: ASRGQGARTEAF
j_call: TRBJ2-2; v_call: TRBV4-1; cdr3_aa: ASMKGSLRGTGELF
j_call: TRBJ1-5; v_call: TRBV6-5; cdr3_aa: ASSPNNQPQH
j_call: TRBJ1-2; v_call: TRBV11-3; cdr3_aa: ASSPDQGYGYT
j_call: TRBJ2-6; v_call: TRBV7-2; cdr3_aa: ASSSSRLAGSTSGANVLT
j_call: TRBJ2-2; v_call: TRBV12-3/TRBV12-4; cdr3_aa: ASSLEAGELF
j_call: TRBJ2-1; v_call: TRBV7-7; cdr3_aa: ASSRSGTSGNEQF
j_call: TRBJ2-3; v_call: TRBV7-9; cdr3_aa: ASSLARSSTDTQY
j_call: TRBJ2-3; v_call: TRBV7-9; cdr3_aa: ASSLGASGVRTDTQY
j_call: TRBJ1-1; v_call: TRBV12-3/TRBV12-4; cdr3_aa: ASTDPRGFEAF
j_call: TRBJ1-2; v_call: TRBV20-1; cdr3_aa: SAKELQRKYGYT
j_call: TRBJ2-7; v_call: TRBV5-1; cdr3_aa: ASSSGGRAFYEQY
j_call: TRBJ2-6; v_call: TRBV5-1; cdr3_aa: ASSLGQGAGANVLT
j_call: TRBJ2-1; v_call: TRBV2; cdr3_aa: ASRGEGSYNEQF
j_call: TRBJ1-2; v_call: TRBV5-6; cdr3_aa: ASSPWQAFPNYGYT
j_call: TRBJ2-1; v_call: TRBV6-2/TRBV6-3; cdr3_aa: ASTQPTSGRAPYNEQF
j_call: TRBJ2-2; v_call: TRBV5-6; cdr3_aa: ASSLMRTNTGELF
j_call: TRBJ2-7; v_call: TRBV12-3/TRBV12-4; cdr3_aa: ASSSRDSYEQY
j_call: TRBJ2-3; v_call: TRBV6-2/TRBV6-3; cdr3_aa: ASSSHRDHTDTQY
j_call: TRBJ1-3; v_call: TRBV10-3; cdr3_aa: AITPSEGSGNTIY
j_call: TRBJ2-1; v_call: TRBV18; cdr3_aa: ASSPPRGTSGSRNSYNEQF
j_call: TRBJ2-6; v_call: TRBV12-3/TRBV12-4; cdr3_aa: ASSSGNSGANVLT
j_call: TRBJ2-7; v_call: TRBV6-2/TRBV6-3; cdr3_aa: DSDRAGVREQY
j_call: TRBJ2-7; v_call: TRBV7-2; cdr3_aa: ASSSRVSYEQY
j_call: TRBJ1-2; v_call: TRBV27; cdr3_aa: ASREGGFGYT
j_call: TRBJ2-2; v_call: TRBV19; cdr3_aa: ASASLRTSGKNTGELF
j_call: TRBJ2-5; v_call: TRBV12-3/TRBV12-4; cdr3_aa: ASSFSGAETQY
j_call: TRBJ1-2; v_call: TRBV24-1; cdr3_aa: ATSEGHTPGYT
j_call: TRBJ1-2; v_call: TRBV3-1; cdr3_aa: ASTGTAGLAQGYT
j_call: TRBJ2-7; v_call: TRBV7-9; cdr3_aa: ASIEGRLTYEQY
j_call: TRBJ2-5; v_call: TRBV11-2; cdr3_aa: ASSLAAWISSSQY
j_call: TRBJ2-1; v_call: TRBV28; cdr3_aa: ASSQSPDRSLYNEQF
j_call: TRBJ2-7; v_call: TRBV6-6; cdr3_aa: ASSPRNRGHVYEQY
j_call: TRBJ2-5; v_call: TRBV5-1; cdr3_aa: ASSLGFWTGGAETQY
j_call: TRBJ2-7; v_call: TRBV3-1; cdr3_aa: ASSQGGRSKY
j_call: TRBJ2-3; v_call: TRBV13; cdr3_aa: ASSPRSDRSTDTQY